This T cell receptor beta chain was sequenced for a study of T cell repertoires in cytomegalovirus infection. Study-wide background: Carrying CMV and the relevant HLA type showed in public TCR beta signatures.

TCRdb used MiXCR to reprocess the reads, holding one entry per CDR3 protein. The sample contains fewer than 300,000 distinct CDR3 sequences, more than 20% of which appear only once. The germline V gene encodes CDR1 MDHEN and CDR2 SYDVKM. This CDR3 is 15 amino acids long. J gave up 3 bases and V 5 bases, and 5 bases lay outside the gene matches. Study results and limitations: The study found HLA-C-restricted CMV-specific TCR beta clonotypes dominating the ex vivo response. Totalled public TCR beta family frequency picked out people who carried CMV plus the relevant HLA.

This clonotype has more than one count but fewer than ten. Its specificity is not known. Sequences were obtained from PBMCs. This chain uses TRBV28 with TRBJ2-2, with 8 bases matching TRBD1. This receptor was taken from a human donor in good health (CMV status not recorded). Some clones in this sample may be carry-over from other donors' samples. CDR3 nucleotide sequence: TGTGCCAGCAGTCCGACGGACAGGGACACCGGGGAGCTGTTTTTT. Protein: CASSPTDRDTGELFF.